This paragraph covers one TCR beta chain sequence. V dropped 1 base and J dropped 9 bases, with 10 bases sitting between them. Germline loops: CDR1 GTSNPN, CDR2 SVGIG (reference sequence). This CDR3 has 12 amino acids. The data derive from a study of blood T cell repertoires in COVID-19. Study in general: The samples span acute and convalescent COVID-19 from the United States, Italy and Spain. PBMCs, B-cell-depleted T cells, or T cells were the source of the cDNA or gDNA that made up the material.

As originally analysed: Estimation of nucleated cell counts was performed using reference gene primer amplification. Sequencing used immunoSEQ multiplex PCR; TCRdb keeps in-frame clones, though not all of them. The V and J calls and the clone size are those of that table, but D and trimming were determined from the DNA. Counted here are under 40,000 clones, around 73% occurring once; the ten biggest clones make up 7.4%. This TCR came from a woman aged 60-75 years with acute or convalescent COVID-19. The sample consisted of peripheral blood. The chain carries TRBV30 and TRBJ2-1; D not certain. CDR3 region: CAWSAAPGEQFF. The CDR3 region has the DNA TGTGCCTGGAGTGCTGCCCCCGGTGAGCAGTTCTTC.